One T cell receptor (beta chain) is described in this entry. The CDR3 runs 16 residues. Per the germline V gene, CDR1 is KGHSH and CDR2 is LQKENI. With V trimmed by 3 bases and J by 5 bases, 11 bases remained unmatched. This record belongs to a study of control samples from healthy donors and cancer patients. Method: immunoSEQ multiplex PCR; TCRdb's copy keeps in-frame clones and lacks some. The repertoire consists of 390,000 or so clones, with 80% to 95% occurring once and the leading ten covering 5% to 8%. The chain joins TRBV18 to TRBJ2-5, with TRBD1 matching over 8 bases. Sequenced input: PBMCs. This clonotype originated in a man aged 40-49 years with head and neck cancer. CDR3 DNA: TGTGCCAGCTCACCCGCCCTCTCAGGGGGCGCCGAGACCCAGTACTTC. This gives the protein CASSPALSGGAETQYF.